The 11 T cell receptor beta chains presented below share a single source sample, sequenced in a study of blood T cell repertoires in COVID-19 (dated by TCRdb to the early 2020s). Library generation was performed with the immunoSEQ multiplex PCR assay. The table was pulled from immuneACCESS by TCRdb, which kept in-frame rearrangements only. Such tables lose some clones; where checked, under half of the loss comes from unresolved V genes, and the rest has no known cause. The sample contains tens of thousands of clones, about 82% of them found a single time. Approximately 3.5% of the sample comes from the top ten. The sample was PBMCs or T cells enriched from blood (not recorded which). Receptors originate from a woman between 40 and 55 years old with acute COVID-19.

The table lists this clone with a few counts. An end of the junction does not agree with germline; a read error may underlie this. CDR3 DNA: TGTGCCACCCCAAGGACACCCTTC. Translated: CATPRTPF. J is TRBJ1-2 and V is TRBV24-1; TRBD1 might be the D (5 bases). CDR1 and CDR2 from the germline V gene are KGHDR and SFDVKD. The CDR3 is made up of 8 amino acids.

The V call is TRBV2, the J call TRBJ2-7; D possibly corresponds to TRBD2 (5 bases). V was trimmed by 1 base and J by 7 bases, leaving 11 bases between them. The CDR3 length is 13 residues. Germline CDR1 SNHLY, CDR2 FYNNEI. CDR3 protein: CASSEGGLREQYV. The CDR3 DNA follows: TGTGCCAGCAGTGAAGGCGGGTTACGGGAGCAGTACGTC.

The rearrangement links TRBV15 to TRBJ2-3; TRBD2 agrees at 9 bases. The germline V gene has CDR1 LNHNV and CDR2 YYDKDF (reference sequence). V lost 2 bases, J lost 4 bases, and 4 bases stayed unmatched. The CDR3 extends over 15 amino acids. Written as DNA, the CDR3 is TGTGCCACCAGCAGATTTAGCGGGAGCGCAGATACGCAGTATTTT. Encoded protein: CATSRFSGSADTQYF.

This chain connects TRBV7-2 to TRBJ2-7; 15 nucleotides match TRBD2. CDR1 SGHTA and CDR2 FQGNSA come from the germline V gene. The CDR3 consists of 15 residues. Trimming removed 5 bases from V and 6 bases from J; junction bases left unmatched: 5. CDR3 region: CASSGGTSGRTEQYF. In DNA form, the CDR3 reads TGTGCCAGCAGCGGCGGGACTAGCGGGAGGACCGAGCAGTACTTC.

The CDR3 loop reads CASSAPTGAETQYF. The DNA of the CDR3 is TGTGCCAGCAGTGCCCCGACAGGGGCGGAGACCCAGTACTTC. This chain uses TRBV28 with TRBJ2-5; the match to TRBD1 covers 8 bases. Germline trimming cut 5 bases from V and 5 bases from J; bases unmatched to any gene: 7. This CDR3 has 14 amino acids. Per germline, CDR1 MDHEN and CDR2 SYDVKM.

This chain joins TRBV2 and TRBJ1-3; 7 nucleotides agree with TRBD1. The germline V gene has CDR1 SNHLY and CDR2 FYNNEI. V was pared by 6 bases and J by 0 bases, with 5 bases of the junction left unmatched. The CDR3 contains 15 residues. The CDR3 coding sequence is TGTGCCAGCAGGGGACAGACCACCTCTGGAAACACCATATATTTT. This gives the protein CASRGQTTSGNTIYF.

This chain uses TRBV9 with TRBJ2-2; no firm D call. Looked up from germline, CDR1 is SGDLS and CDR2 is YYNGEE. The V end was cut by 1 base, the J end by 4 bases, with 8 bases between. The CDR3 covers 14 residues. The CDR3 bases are TGTGCCAGCAGCGTAAAGCTTACCACCGGGGAGCTGTTTTTT. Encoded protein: CASSVKLTTGELFF.

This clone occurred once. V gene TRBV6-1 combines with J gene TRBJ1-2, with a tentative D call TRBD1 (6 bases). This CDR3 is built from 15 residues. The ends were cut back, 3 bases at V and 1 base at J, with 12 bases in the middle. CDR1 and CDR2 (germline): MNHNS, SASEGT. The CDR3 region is CASSDGQRYNYGYTF. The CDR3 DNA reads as TGTGCCAGCAGTGACGGACAGAGATATAACTATGGCTACACCTTC.

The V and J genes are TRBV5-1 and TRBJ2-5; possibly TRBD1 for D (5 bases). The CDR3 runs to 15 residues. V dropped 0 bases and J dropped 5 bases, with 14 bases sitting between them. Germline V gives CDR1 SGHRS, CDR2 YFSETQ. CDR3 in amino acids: CASSLEKGYPETQYF. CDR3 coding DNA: TGCGCCAGCAGCTTGGAAAAGGGGTATCCGGAGACCCAGTACTTC.

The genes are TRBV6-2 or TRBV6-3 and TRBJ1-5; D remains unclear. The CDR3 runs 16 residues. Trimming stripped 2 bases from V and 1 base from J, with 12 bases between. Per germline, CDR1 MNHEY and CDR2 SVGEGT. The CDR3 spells CASSYSFRGSNQPQHF. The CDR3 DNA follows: TGTGCCAGCAGTTACAGTTTCCGGGGAAGCAATCAGCCCCAGCATTTT.

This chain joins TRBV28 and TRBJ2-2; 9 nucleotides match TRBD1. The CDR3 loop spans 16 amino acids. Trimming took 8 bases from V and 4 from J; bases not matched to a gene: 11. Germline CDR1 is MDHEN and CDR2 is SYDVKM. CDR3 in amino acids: CASVPNRGRGTGELFF. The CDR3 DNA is TGTGCCAGCGTCCCAAACAGGGGGCGCGGCACCGGGGAGCTGTTTTTT.